Presented here are 10 T cell receptor beta chains from one specimen sequenced in a study of beta chain features in type 1 diabetes. Findings and caveats of the study: A moderate, significant TCRB CDR3 shortening appeared in type 1 diabetes across four CD4+ subsets.

Investigators reverse transcribed all isolated RNA, so they sequenced expressed TCRB transcripts. Sequencing used immunoSEQ multiplex PCR; TCRdb keeps in-frame clones, though not all of them. The sample contains 300,000 to 400,000 clones, 8% to 10% of which appear only once. No antigen is known for these receptors. Sequenced sample: central memory CD4+ T cells from blood. The origin of the receptors is a man in his thirties or forties with type 1 diabetes.

This clone has just a few counts. This chain connects TRBV29-1 to TRBJ2-7; D may be TRBD2 (6 bases). This CDR3 has 14 residues. V was pared by 5 bases and J by 7 bases, with 21 bases between. Germline V gene sequence: CDR1 SQVTM, CDR2 ANQGSEA. CDR3 sequence: CSVTVFGVGSEQYF. CDR3 in DNA: TGCAGCGTTACCGTTTTCGGGGTCGGGAGTGAGCAGTACTTC.

The chain has TRBV7-2 and TRBJ1-5; weak D call: TRBD1 (5 bases). Germline V gene lookup returns CDR1 SGHTA and CDR2 FQGNSA. Between the trimmed V and J ends, which lost 5 bases and 4 bases, there was a span of 9 bases. CDR3 length: 13 residues. DNA for the CDR3: TGTGCCAGCAGCGAGACAGTAAATCAGCCCCAGCATTTT. The encoded protein is CASSETVNQPQHF. The full variable domain, completed using reference TRBV7-2 and TRBJ1-5, is GAGVSQSPSNKVTEKGKDVELRCDPISGHTALYWYRQSLGQGLEFLIYFQGNSAPDKSGLPSDRFSAERTGGSVSTLTIQRTQQEDSAVYLCASSETVNQPQHFGDGTRLSIL.

This clone was observed a handful of times. This chain connects TRBV27 to TRBJ2-2; TRBD1 matches 8 bases. Trimming removed 4 bases from V and 5 bases from J; junction bases left unmatched: 3. Germline CDR1 reads MNHEY; CDR2 reads SMNVEV (reference sequence). The CDR3 length is 14 residues. The CDR3 coding sequence is TGTGCCAGCAGTTCCACAGGGGGAACCGGGGAGCTGTTTTTT. Protein: CASSSTGGTGELFF.

This clone was observed a few times. The chain employs TRBV2 and TRBJ2-5; TRBD1 aligns across 11 bases. Per the germline V gene, CDR1 is SNHLY and CDR2 is FYNNEI. There are 14 residues in the CDR3. The V segment lost 6 bases and the J segment 3 bases; nucleotides outside the gene matches: 3. As DNA, the CDR3 is TGTGCCAGCAGACCGGGACAGGGGGAAGAGACCCAGTACTTC. Translation gives CASRPGQGEETQYF.

The chain employs TRBV4-1 and TRBJ2-5, with unresolved D. This CDR3 contains 13 residues. The V gene lost 4 bases and the J gene lost 3 bases, with 9 bases spanning the gap. Germline CDR1 is MGHRA and CDR2 is YSYEKL. CDR3 sequence: CASSLRLEETQYF. In DNA, the CDR3 is TGCGCCAGCAGCCTGAGGCTAGAAGAGACCCAGTACTTC.

Note on this clone: Compared with germline, one end of the junction differs, possibly owing to a read error. The rearrangement links TRBV15 to TRBJ2-1, with 9 positions matching TRBD1. This CDR3 region has 12 residues. CDR1 is LNHNV, CDR2 YYDKDF, per germline (reference sequence). This CDR3 is CATSRHRDRAIF. The CDR3 region has the DNA TGTGCCACCAGCAGACACCGGGACAGGGCGATCTTC.

V gene TRBV7-2 combines with J gene TRBJ1-2; weak D call: TRBD1 (6 bases). The CDR3 loop spans 14 amino acids. With 1 base removed from V and 8 bases from J, the gap between germline ends came to 14 bases. Germline-derived CDR1 and CDR2 are SGHTA and FQGNSA. The CDR3 DNA is TGTGCCAGCAGCTTAGAACAGGGAGGAGGCGGCTACACCTTC. Amino acid sequence: CASSLEQGGGGYTF.

This chain uses TRBV6-5 with TRBJ2-7, with D unclear. The V and J ends lost 7 bases and 3 bases respectively, with 10 bases between them. Germline CDR1 MNHEY, CDR2 SVGAGI. The CDR3 is made up of 12 amino acids. The DNA for the CDR3 is TGTGCCAGCATCTCGGACGGCTACGAGCAGTACTTC. Its translation: CASISDGYEQYF.

This clone showed up many times. The J gene is TRBJ1-5, the V gene TRBV7-9, with 10 bases that match TRBD1. After removal of 7 bases from V and 2 bases from J, the junction contained 8 bases not matched to a gene. In germline, CDR1 is SEHNR, CDR2 FQNEAQ (reference sequence). This CDR3 region has 16 residues. CDR3 protein: CASTSGTGEGNQPQHF. CDR3 DNA sequence: TGTGCCAGCACCTCCGGGACAGGGGAAGGCAATCAGCCCCAGCATTTT.

Details on this clone: The junction departs from germline at one end; a sequencing error may be responsible. The CDR3 here is CASSLPPGETQYF. CDR3 in DNA: TGTGCTAGCAGCTTACCCCCCGGCGAGACCCAGTACTTC. The chain uses TRBV7-7 and TRBJ2-5; D is unclear. The CDR3 covers 13 residues. Germline loops: CDR1 SSHAT, CDR2 FNYEAQ (reference sequence).